The clone carrying this T cell receptor (beta chain) was picked up many times. This sample was taken from a study of T cell repertoires in cytomegalovirus infection. Study-level information: From public TCR beta signatures came an indication of both CMV infection and matching HLA type.

Via MiXCR, TCRdb re-called the reads, giving one row per CDR3 protein. Among approximately 630,000 distinct CDR3 sequences, approximately 24% were seen once, and the ten largest hold 6.5% to 10%. Germline lookup yields CDR1 MDHEN and CDR2 SYDVKM. V lost 3 bases to trimming and J lost 5 bases, with 9 bases between them. The CDR3 is made up of 13 amino acids. The chain carries TRBV28 and TRBJ2-3; D gene unclear. The receptor comes from a human donor in good health (CMV status not recorded). Some clones in this sample may be carry-over from other donors' samples. Material: CD8+ T cells from PBMCs. The CDR3 sequence: CASSFGDGDTQYF. CDR3 nucleotide sequence: TGTGCCAGCAGTTTCGGAGATGGAGATACGCAGTATTTT.